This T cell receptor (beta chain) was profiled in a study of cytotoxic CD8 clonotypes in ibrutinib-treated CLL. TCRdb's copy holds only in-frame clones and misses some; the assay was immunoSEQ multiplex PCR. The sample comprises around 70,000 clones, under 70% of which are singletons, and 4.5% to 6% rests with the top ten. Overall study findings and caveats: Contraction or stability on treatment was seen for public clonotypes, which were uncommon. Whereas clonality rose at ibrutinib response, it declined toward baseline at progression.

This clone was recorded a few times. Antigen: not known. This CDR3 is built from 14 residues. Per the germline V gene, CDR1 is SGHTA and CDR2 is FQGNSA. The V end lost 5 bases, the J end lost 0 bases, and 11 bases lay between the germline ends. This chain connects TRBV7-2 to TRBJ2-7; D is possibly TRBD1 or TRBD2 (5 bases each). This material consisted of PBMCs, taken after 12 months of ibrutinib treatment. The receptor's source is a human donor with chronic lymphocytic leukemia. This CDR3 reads CASSRGASSYEQYF. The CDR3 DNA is TGTGCCAGCAGCCGGGGCGCGAGCTCCTACGAGCAGTACTTC. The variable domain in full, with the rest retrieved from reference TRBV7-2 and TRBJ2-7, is GAGVSQSPSNKVTEKGKDVELRCDPISGHTALYWYRQSLGQGLEFLIYFQGNSAPDKSGLPSDRFSAERTGGSVSTLTIQRTQQEDSAVYLCASSRGASSYEQYFGPGTRLTVT.